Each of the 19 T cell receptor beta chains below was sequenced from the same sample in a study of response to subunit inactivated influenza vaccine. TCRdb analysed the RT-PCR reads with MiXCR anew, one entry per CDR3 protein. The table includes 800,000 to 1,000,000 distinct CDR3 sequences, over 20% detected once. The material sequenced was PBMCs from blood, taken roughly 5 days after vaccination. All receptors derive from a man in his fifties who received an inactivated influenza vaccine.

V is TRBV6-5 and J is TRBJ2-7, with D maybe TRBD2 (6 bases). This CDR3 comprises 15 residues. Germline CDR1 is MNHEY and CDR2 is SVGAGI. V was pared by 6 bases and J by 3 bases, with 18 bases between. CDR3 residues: CASRPVGGGVYEQYF. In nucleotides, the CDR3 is TGTGCCAGCAGGCCCGTGGGAGGAGGGGTCTACGAGCAGTACTTC.

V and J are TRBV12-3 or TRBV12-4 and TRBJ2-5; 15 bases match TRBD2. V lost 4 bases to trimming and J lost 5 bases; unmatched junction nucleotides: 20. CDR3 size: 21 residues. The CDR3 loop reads CASSSLSRTSGGATSVETQYF. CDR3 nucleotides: TGTGCCAGCAGTTCCCTATCCCGGACTAGCGGGGGGGCTACGTCGGTGGAGACCCAGTACTTC.

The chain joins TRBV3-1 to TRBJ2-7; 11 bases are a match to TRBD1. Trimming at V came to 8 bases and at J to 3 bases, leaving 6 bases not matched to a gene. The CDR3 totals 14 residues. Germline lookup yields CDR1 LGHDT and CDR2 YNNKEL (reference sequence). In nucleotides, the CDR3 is TGTGCCAGCGGCACGGGGACAGGGGGCTACGAGCAGTACTTC. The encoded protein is CASGTGTGGYEQYF.

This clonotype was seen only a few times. The CDR3 bases are TGTGCCAGCAGCATGCCTCTTCTAGCAACTAATGAAAAACTGTTTTTT. It encodes CASSMPLLATNEKLFF. The chain employs TRBV7-9 and TRBJ1-4; D is uncertain. Per the germline V gene, CDR1 is SEHNR and CDR2 is FQNEAQ (reference sequence). Trimming removed 5 bases at V and 0 bases at J, with 13 bases between. The CDR3 runs 16 residues.

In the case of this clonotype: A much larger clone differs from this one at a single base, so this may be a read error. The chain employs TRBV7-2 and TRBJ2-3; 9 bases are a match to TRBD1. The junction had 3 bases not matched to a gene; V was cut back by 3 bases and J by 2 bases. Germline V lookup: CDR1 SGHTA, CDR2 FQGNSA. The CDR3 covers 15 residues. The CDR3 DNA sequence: TGTGCCAGCAGCTTGGGACAGGGACACACAGATACGCAGTATTTT. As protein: CASSLGQGHTDTQYF. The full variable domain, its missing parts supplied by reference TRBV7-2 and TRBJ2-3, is GAGVSQSPSNKVTEKGKDVELRCDPISGHTALYWYRQSLGQGLEFLIYFQGNSAPDKSGLPSDRFSAERTGGSVSTLTIQRTQQEDSAVYLCASSLGQGHTDTQYFGPGTRLTVL.

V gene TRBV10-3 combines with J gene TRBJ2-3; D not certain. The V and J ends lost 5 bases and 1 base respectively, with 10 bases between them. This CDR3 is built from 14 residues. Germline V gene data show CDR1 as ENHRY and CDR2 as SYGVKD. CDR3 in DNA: TGTGCCATCAGTTCCGATACGGGCACAGATACGCAGTATTTT. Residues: CAISSDTGTDTQYF.

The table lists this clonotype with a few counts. CDR3 sequence (DNA): TGTGCCAGCAGTGGTCAGGGAGGAGGCGAGCAGTTCTTC. Its translation is CASSGQGGGEQFF. The rearrangement links TRBV6-4 to TRBJ2-1, with D possibly TRBD2 on 6 matching bases. The CDR3 runs 13 residues. Trimming removed 4 bases at V and 10 bases at J, with 14 bases between. CDR1 and CDR2 from the germline V gene are MRHNA and SNTAGT.

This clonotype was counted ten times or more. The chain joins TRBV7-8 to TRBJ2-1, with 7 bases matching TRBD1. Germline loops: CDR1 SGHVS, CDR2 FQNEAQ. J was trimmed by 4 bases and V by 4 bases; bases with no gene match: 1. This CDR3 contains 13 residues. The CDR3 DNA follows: TGTGCCAGCAGCTCGGGACAGTACAATGAGCAGTTCTTC. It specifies CASSSGQYNEQFF.

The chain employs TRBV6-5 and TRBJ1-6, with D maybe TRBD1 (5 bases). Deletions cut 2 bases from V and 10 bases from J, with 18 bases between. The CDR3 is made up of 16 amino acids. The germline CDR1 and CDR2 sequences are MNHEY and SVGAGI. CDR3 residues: CASSYTTPGARSPLHF. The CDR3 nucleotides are TGTGCCAGCAGTTACACCACCCCCGGGGCAAGATCACCCCTCCACTTT.

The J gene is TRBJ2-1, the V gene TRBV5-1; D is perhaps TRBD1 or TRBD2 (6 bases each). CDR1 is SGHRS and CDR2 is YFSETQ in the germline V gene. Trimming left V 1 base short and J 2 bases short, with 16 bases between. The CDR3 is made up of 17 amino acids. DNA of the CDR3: TGCGCCAGCAGCTTGCACCCGGGGGCAATTGCCTACAATGAGCAGTTCTTC. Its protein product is CASSLHPGAIAYNEQFF.

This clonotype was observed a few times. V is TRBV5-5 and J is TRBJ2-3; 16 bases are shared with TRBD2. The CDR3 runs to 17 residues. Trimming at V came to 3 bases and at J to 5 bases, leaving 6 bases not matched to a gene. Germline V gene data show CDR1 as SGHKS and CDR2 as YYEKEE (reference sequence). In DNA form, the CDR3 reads TGTGCCAGCAGCTACGGGACTAGCGGGAGGGATGGAGATACGCAGTATTTT. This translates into CASSYGTSGRDGDTQYF. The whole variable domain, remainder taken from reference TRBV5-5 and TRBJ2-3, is DAGVTQSPTHLIKTRGQQVTLRCSPISGHKSVSWYQQVLGQGPQFIFQYYEKEERGRGNFPDRFSARQFPNYSSELNVNALLLGDSALYLCASSYGTSGRDGDTQYFGPGTRLTVL.

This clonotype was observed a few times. The CDR3 loop is CASSQELRGETQYF. The CDR3 nucleotides read TGCGCCAGCAGCCAAGAGTTAAGGGGGGAGACCCAGTACTTC. The chain carries TRBV4-3 and TRBJ2-5, with D tentatively TRBD1 (6 bases). V lost 0 bases and J lost 5, with 10 bases in between. The CDR3 consists of 14 residues. Germline loops: CDR1 LGHNA, CDR2 YSLEER.

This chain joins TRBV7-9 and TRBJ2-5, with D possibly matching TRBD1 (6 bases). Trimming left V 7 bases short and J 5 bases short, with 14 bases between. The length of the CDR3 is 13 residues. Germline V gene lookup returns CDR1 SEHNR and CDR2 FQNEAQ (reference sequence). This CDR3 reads CASNNVQGETQYF. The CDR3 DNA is TGTGCCAGCAACAATGTACAGGGTGAGACCCAGTACTTC.

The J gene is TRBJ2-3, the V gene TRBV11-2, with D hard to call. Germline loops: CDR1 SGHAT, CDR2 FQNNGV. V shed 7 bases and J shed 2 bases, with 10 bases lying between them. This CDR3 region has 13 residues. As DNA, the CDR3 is TGTGCCAGCACCGAAGCTCTCACAGATACGCAGTATTTT. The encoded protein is CASTEALTDTQYF.

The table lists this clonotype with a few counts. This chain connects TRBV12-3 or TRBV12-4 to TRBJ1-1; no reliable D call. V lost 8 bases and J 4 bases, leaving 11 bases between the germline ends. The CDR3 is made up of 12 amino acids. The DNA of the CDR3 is TGTGCCAGCCGTGGGGAAGTCACTGAAGCTTTCTTT. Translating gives CASRGEVTEAFF.

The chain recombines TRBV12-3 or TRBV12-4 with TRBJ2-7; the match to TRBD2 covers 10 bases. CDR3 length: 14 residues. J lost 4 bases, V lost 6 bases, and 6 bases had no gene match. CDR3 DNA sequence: TGTGCCAGCAGACTAGCGGGGTCGACGTACGAGCAGTACTTC. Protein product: CASRLAGSTYEQYF.

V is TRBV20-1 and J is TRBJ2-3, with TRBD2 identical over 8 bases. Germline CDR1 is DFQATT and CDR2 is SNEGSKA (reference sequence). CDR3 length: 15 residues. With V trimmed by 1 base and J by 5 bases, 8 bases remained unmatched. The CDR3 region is CSARGFQREKDTQYF. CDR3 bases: TGCAGTGCTAGAGGCTTCCAGCGGGAGAAAGATACGCAGTATTTT.

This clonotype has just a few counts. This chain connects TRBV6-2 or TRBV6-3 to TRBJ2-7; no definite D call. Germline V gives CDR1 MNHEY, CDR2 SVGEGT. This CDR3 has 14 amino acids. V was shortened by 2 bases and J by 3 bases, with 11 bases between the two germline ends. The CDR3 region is CASSYVNRDYEQYF. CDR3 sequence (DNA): TGTGCCAGCAGTTACGTGAACAGAGACTACGAGCAGTACTTC.

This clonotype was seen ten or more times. The CDR3 here is CAGLAGSYNSPLHF. CDR3 nucleotides: TGTGCCGGATTAGCGGGGTCCTATAATTCACCCCTCCACTTT. This sequence joins TRBV12-3 or TRBV12-4 and TRBJ1-6; no definite D call. The CDR3 runs 14 residues. V was cut by 11 bases and J by 1 base, with 12 bases left in between.